Below, one TCR beta chain is given with its context. The clone's antigen remains unknown. Per-nucleotide qualities are absent, and no much larger clonotype sits a single base away. Patients with autoimmune disease history or receiving systemic immunosuppression were excluded from the trial. In every dose cohort, peripheral blood was drawn for TCR sequencing at baseline, cycle 4 day 1, and cycle 7 day 1. Samples were obtained from an open-label, multicenter, first-in-human phase I dose-escalation trial of ivuxolimab. Adults with locally advanced or metastatic melanoma, renal cell, hepatocellular, or head and neck squamous cell carcinoma were enrolled in the trial. Before TCR sequencing, CD4+ T cells and CD8+ T cells were sorted from peripheral blood as separate populations. These data come from a study of OX40 agonist ivuxolimab in advanced cancers. Concerning the study at large: Ivuxolimab was a fully human IgG2 agonistic monoclonal antibody targeting the costimulatory receptor OX40 (CD134). Partial responses occurred in three dose-escalation patients, of whom one had hepatocellular carcinoma and two had cutaneous melanoma. Peripheral TCRbeta sequencing aimed to test whether ivuxolimab altered TCR sequence diversity and caused clonal T-cell expansion. Of the approximately 50 patients in dose escalation, some 20 had hepatocellular carcinoma, some 15 had melanoma, 9 had renal cell carcinoma and 9 had head and neck cancer. The monotherapy dose-escalation portion (N ≈ 55 patients) of the phase I ivuxolimab trial is reported in the paper. Prior anti-PD-1, anti-PD-L1 or anti-CTLA-4 therapy was permitted, and checkpoint inhibitors had been received by roughly 42% of dose-escalation patients. The dose-escalation cohort was 82.7% male with a mean age of around 64 years, ranging from roughly 20 to 80. Intravenous ivuxolimab was administered to patients every 2 weeks at six dose levels: 0.01, 0.1, 0.3, 1.5, 3 and 10 mg/kg.

What the work shows at the level of the full study, not this receptor alone: In partial responders in the 0.1-3.0 mg/kg groups, normalized peripheral clonal expansion was found to be among the lowest, especially among CD8+ T cells. Low levels of normalized T-cell clonal expansion were also seen in some patients who did not respond. After ivuxolimab, expanded clones were on average more numerous among CD8+ T cells than among CD4+ T cells. Antigen specificity was not determined for the clonally expanded peripheral T cells. Clonal expansion of both CD4+ and CD8+ blood T cells was observed from baseline to week 6 at doses 0.1 to 3.0 mg/kg.

Genomic DNA was extracted from sorted cells for sequencing of the TCRbeta CDR3 region. The immunoSEQ Assay was used for sequencing of TCRbeta CDR3 regions. This is the immuneACCESS table as TCRdb keeps it, with only in-frame sequences that have V and J called. A part of the clones is gone; compared with another copy, unresolved V genes explain less than half, and the rest is unexplained. The sample profile shows fewer than 15,000 clones; more than 75% of them were found once. Of the sample, roughly two thirds falls within the top ten clones. The TCR sequence derives from an adult with an advanced solid tumor such as melanoma, head and neck, liver or kidney cancer. Source: CD4+ or CD8+ T cells sorted from blood, taken in a trial of the OX40 agonist ivuxolimab.

The CDR3 region reads CASKRTSGYNEQFF. The DNA sequence is TGTGCCAGCAAACGGACTAGCGGCTACAATGAGCAGTTCTTC. Rearrangement joined TRBV6-1 to TRBJ2-1; 10 junctional bases match TRBD2. The junction shows trimming of 7 bases on V and 3 bases on J, and the gene matches do not reach 3 bases of it. Reading the germline V gene gives CDR1 MNHNS and CDR2 SASEGT. The CDR3 contains 14 residues, cysteine and phenylalanine counted. Left in the record is the CDR3 DNA by itself, 42 bases read in frame from the first base.